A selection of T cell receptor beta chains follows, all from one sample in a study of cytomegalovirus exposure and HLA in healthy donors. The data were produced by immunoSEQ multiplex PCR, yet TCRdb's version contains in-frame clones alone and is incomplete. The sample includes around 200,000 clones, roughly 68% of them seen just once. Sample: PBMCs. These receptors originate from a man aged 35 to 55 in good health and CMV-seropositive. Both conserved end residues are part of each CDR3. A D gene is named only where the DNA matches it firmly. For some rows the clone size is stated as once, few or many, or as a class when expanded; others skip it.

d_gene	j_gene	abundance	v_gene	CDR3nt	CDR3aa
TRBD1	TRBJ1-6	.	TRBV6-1	TGTGCCAGCAGTGAAAGATGGGACAGCATTAATTCACCCCTCCACTTT	CASSERWDSINSPLHF
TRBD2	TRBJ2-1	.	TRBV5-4	TGTGCCAGCAGCTTGAAAGCGGGGTCCTACAATGAGCAGTTCTTC	CASSLKAGSYNEQFF
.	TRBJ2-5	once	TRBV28	TGTGCCAGCGCGGCAGGGAAAGAGACCCAGTACTTC	CASAAGKETQYF
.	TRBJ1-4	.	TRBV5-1	TGCGCCAGCAGCTTGGAAGGGGAGGCTAGTGAAAAACTGTTTTTT	CASSLEGEASEKLFF
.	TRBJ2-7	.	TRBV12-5	TGTGCTAGTGGTTTGGTGTCGGAGGCCTACGAGCAGTACTTC	CASGLVSEAYEQYF
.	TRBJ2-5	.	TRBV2	TGTGCCAGCACAGGACAGGGAGGGGAGACCCAGTACTTC	CASTGQGGETQYF
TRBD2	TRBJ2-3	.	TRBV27	TGTGCCAGCAGTTTACCTCTCGGGGGGGGTGTTGATACGCAGTATTTT	CASSLPLGGGVDTQYF
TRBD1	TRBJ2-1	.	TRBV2	TGTGCCAGCACCCTGACCGGGACAGGGGGCAATGAGCAGTTCTTC	CASTLTGTGGNEQFF
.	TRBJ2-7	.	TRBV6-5	TGTGCCAGCAGGGCGGACAGAACTAAATACGAGCAGTACTTC	CASRADRTKYEQYF
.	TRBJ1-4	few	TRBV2	TGTGCCAGCCAGGTTCCAAATGAAAAACTGTTTTTT	CASQVPNEKLFF
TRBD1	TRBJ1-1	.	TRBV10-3	TGTGCCATCGGACAGGGGATGGGGAAAGCTTTCTTT	CAIGQGMGKAFF
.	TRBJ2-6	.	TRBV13	TGTGCCAGCAGCTTAGGATCCGGCTCTGGGGCCAACGTCCTGACTTTC	CASSLGSGSGANVLTF
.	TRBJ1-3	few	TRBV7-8	TGTGCCAGCAGCACCAGGGAAGGGGCGAACACCATATATTTT	CASSTREGANTIYF
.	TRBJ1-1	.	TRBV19	TGTGCCAGTAGTCCTTATATGAACACTGAAGCTTTCTTT	CASSPYMNTEAFF
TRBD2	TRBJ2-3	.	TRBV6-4	TGTGCCAGCAGCGCTAGCGGGGGGGTCGGCACAGATACGCAGTATTTT	CASSASGGVGTDTQYF
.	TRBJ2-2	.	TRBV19	TGTGCCGCCGGGCTAGGGGCCACCGGGGAGCTGTTTTTT	CAAGLGATGELFF
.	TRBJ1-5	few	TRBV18	TGTGCCAGCTCACCCGAGACCCCAGGGGCGCGGTTCCCTTTTGTGTCCCAGCATTTT	CASSPETPGARFPFVSQHF
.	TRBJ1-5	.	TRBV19	TGTGCCAGTAGTATTCCTGCAGGGGTTGCCAATCAGCCCCAGCATTTT	CASSIPAGVANQPQHF
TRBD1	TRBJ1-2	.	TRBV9	TGTGCCAGCAGCGAAGGGACAGGGGGCTCTCCCTATGGCTACACCTTC	CASSEGTGGSPYGYTF
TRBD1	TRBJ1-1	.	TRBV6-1	TGTGCCAGCAGTGAGGAGACAGGGGGATTTTCTGAAGCTTTCTTT	CASSEETGGFSEAFF
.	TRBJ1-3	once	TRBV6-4	TGTGCCAGCAGTGGGGAGGGATCCTCTGGAAACACCATATATTTT	CASSGEGSSGNTIYF
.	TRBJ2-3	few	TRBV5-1	TGTGCCAGCAGCTTGTTTGGGCCGTCCGGTACAGATACGCAGTATTTT	CASSLFGPSGTDTQYF
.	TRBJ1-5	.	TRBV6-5	TGTGCCAGCAGCCCGATAGTCAATCAGCCCCAGCATTTT	CASSPIVNQPQHF
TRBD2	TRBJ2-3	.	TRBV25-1	TGTGCCAGCAGTGAAGGCGGGGGGCGGGCAGATACGCAGTATTTT	CASSEGGGRADTQYF
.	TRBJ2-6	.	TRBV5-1	TGCGCCAGCAGCTATGGCCTTCCCCCCTCTGGGGCCAACGTCCTGACTTTC	CASSYGLPPSGANVLTF
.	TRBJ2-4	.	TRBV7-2	TGTGCCAGCAGCTTAGGAGCACCTCAGTACTTC	CASSLGAPQYF